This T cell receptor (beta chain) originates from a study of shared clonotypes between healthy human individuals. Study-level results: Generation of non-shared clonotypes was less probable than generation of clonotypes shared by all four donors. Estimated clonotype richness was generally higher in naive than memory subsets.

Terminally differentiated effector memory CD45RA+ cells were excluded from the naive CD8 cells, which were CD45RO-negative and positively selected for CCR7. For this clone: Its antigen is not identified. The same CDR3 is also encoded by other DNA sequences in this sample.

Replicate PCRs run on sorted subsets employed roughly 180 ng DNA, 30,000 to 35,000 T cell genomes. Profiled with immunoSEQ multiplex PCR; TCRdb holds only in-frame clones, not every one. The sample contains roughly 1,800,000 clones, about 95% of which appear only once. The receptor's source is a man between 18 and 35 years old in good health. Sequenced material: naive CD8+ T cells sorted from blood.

In DNA form, the CDR3 reads TGTGCCAGCAGCTTGGGGGGCGGATACGAGCAGTACTTC. It codes for CASSLGGGYEQYF. This rearrangement joins TRBV5-4 to TRBJ2-7; D may be TRBD1 (5 bases). This CDR3 spans 13 amino acids. Germline-derived CDR1 and CDR2 are SGHNT and YYREEE (reference sequence). The germline V and J ends were trimmed by 0 bases and 4 bases, with 8 bases remaining between them. The full variable domain, rest sourced from reference TRBV5-4 and TRBJ2-7, is ETGVTQSPTHLIKTRGQQVTLRCSSQSGHNTVSWYQQALGQGPQFIFQYYREEENGRGNFPPRFSGLQFPNYSSELNVNALELDDSALYLCASSLGGGYEQYFGPGTRLTVT.